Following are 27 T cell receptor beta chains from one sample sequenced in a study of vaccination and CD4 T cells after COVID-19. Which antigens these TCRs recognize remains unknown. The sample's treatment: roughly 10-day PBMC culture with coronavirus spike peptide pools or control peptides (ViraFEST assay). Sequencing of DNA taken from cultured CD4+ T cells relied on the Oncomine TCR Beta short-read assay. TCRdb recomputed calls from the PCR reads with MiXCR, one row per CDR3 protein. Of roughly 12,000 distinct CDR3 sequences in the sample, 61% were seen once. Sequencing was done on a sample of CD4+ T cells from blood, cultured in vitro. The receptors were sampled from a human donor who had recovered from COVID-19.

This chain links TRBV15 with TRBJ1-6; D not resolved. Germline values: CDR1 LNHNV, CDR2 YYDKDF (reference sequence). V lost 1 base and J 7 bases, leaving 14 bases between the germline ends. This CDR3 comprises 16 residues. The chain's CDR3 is CATSRGGPRQNSPLHF. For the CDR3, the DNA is TGTGCCACCAGCAGAGGAGGGCCCCGGCAGAATTCACCCCTCCACTTT. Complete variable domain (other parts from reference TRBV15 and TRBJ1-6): DAMVIQNPRYQVTQFGKPVTLSCSQTLNHNVMYWYQQKSSQAPKLLFHYYDKDFNNEADTPDNFQSRRPNTSFCFLDIRSPGLGDTAMYLCATSRGGPRQNSPLHFGNGTRLTVT.

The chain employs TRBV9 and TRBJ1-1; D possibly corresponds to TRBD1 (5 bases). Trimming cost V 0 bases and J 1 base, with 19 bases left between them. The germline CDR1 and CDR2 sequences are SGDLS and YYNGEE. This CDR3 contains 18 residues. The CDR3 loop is CASSVATGPGRENTEAFF. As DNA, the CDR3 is TGTGCCAGCAGCGTAGCTACGGGACCCGGCAGGGAGAACACTGAAGCTTTCTTT.

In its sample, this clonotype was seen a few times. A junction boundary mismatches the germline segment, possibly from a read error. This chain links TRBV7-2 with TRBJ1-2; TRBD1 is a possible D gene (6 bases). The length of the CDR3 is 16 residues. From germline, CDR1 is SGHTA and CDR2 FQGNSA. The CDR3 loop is CASSLGRVRGNHGYTF. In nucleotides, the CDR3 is TGTGCCAGCAGCTTAGGGCGCGTCAGGGGTAACCATGGCTACACCTTC.

The CDR3 spells CSAPGAQGFQETQYF. The CDR3 nucleotides are TGCAGTGCTCCGGGGGCCCAGGGCTTCCAAGAGACCCAGTACTTC. The chain links TRBV20-1 to TRBJ2-5; the D gene could be TRBD1 or TRBD2 (6 bases each). The CDR3 has 15 amino acids. Germline CDR1 is DFQATT and CDR2 is SNEGSKA (reference sequence). Trimming shortened V by 5 bases and J by 1 base, and 17 bases separated the two germline ends.

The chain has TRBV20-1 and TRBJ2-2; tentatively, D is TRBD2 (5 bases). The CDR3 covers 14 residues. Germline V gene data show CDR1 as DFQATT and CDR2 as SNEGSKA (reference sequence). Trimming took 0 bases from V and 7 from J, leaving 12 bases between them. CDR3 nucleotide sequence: TGCAGTGCTAGAGATCGGGGTAGGGTCGGGGAGCTGTTTTTT. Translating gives CSARDRGRVGELFF.

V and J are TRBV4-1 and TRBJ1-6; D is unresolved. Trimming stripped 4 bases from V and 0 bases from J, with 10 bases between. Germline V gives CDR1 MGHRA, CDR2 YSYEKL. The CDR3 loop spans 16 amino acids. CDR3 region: CASSPVRGSYNSPLHF. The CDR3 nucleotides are TGCGCCAGCAGCCCCGTCCGTGGCTCCTATAATTCACCCCTCCACTTT.

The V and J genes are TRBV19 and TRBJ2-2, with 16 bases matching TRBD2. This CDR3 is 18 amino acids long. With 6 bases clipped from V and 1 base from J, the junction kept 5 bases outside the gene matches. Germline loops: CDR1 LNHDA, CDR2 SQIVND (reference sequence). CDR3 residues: CASRGTSGRVKNTGELFF. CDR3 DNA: TGTGCCAGTAGAGGGACTAGCGGGAGGGTTAAGAACACCGGGGAGCTGTTTTTT.

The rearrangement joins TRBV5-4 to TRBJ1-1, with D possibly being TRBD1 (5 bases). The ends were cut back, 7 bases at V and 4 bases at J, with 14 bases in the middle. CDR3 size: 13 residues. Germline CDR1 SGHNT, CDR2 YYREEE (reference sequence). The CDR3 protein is CASRPLGGTEAFF. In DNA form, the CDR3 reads TGTGCCAGCCGTCCGCTGGGGGGCACTGAAGCTTTCTTT.

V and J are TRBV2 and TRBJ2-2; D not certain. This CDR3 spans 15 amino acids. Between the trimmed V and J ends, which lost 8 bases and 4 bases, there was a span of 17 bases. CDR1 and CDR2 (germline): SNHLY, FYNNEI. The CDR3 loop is CASHPAQVRTGELFF. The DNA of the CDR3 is TGTGCCAGCCACCCGGCTCAAGTCCGCACCGGGGAGCTGTTTTTT.

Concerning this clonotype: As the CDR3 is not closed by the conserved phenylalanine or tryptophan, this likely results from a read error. The CDR3 sequence: CASSLASLGSVSRSPLHI. The DNA for the CDR3 is TGCGCCAGCAGCTTGGCCAGTCTCGGGTCAGTTTCGCGTTCACCCCTCCACATT. The chain uses TRBV5-1 and TRBJ1-6; D remains unclear. Germline V gene lookup returns CDR1 SGHRS and CDR2 YFSETQ. Between the trimmed V and J ends, which lost 0 bases and 9 bases, there was a span of 22 bases. The CDR3 covers 18 residues.

In nucleotides, the CDR3 is TGCAGTGCTAGAAACTACCAGGGAACAGATACGCAGTATTTT. Encoded protein: CSARNYQGTDTQYF. V and J are TRBV20-1 and TRBJ2-3, with a possible D match to TRBD1 (5 bases). Germline V gene sequence: CDR1 DFQATT, CDR2 SNEGSKA (reference sequence). This CDR3 region has 14 residues. Between the trimmed V and J ends, which lost 2 bases and 3 bases, there was a span of 12 bases.

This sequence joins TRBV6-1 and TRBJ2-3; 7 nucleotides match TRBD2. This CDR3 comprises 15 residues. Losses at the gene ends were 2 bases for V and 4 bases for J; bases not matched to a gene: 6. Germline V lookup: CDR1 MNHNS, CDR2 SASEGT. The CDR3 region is CASSELRGGPDTQYF. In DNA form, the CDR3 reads TGTGCCAGCAGTGAATTGAGGGGAGGGCCAGATACGCAGTATTTT.

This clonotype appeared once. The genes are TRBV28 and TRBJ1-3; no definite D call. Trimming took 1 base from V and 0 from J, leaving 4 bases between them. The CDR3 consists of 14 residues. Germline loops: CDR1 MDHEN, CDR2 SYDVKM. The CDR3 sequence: CASSLYDSGNTIYF. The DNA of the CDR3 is TGTGCCAGCAGTTTATACGACTCTGGAAACACCATATATTTT. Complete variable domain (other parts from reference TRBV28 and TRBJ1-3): DVKVTQSSRYLVKRTGEKVFLECVQDMDHENMFWYRQDPGLGLRLIYFSYDVKMKEKGDIPEGYSVSREKKERFSLILESASTNQTSMYLCASSLYDSGNTIYFGEGSWLTVV.

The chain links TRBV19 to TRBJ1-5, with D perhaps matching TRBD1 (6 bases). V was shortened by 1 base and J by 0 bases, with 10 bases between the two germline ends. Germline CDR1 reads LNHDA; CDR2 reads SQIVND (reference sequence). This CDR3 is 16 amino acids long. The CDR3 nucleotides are TGTGCCAGTAGTATAGTCTCGGGACATAGCAATCAGCCCCAGCATTTT. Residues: CASSIVSGHSNQPQHF.

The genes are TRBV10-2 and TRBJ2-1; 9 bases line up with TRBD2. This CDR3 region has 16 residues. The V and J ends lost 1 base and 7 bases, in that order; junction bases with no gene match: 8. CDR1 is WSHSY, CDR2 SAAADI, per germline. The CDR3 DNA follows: TGCGCCAGCAGTGAGTTGTTTAGCGGGAGACGTAATGAGCAGTTCTTC. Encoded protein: CASSELFSGRRNEQFF.

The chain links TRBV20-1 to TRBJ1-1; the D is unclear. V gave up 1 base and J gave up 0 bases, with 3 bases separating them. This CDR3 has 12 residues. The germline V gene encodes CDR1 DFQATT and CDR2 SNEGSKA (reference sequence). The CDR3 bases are TGCAGTGCTAGAGGAATGAACACTGAAGCTTTCTTT. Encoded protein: CSARGMNTEAFF.

This CDR3 reads CSARKTDRGYEQYF. The CDR3 coding sequence is TGCAGTGCTAGAAAGACCGACAGGGGCTACGAGCAGTACTTC. The rearrangement joins TRBV20-1 to TRBJ2-7; TRBD1 matches at 8 bases. The CDR3 has 14 residues. Per the germline V gene, CDR1 is DFQATT and CDR2 is SNEGSKA (reference sequence). V lost 2 bases, J lost 3 bases, and 6 bases stayed unmatched.

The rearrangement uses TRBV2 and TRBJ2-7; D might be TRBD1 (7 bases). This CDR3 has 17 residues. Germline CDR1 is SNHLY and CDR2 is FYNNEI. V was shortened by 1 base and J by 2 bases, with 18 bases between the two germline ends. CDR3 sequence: CASSEDPLRGAPYEQYF. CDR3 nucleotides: TGTGCCAGCAGTGAAGATCCCCTCAGGGGGGCCCCCTACGAGCAGTACTTC.

The CDR3 nucleotides are TGTGCCACCAGCAGACCCCCTGGGATAGCGGGACTCTACGAGCAGTACTTC. As protein: CATSRPPGIAGLYEQYF. The gene calls are TRBV15 and TRBJ2-7; 8 bases align to TRBD2. This CDR3 is 17 amino acids long. V was clipped by 2 bases and J by 3 bases; unmatched bases: 12. CDR1 LNHNV and CDR2 YYDKDF come from the germline V gene (reference sequence).

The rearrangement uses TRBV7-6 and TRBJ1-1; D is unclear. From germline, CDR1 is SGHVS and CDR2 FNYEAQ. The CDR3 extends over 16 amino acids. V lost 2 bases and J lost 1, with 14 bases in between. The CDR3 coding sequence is TGTGCCAGCAGCTTATATGGTCCGGGTAAGAACACTGAAGCTTTCTTT. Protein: CASSLYGPGKNTEAFF.

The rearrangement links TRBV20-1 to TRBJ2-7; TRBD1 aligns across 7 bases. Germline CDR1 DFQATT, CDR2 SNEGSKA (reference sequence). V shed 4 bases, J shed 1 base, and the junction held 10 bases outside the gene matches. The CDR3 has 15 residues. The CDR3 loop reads CSATKDRVSSYEQYF. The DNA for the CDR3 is TGCAGTGCTACTAAAGACAGGGTGTCATCCTACGAGCAGTACTTC.

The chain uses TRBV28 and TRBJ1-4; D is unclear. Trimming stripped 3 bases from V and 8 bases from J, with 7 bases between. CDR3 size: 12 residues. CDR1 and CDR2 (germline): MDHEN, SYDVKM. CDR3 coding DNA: TGTGCCAGCAGTTTTCTTGTCGAAAAACTGTTTTTT. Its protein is CASSFLVEKLFF. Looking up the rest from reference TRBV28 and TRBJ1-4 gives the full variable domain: DVKVTQSSRYLVKRTGEKVFLECVQDMDHENMFWYRQDPGLGLRLIYFSYDVKMKEKGDIPEGYSVSREKKERFSLILESASTNQTSMYLCASSFLVEKLFFGSGTQLSVL.

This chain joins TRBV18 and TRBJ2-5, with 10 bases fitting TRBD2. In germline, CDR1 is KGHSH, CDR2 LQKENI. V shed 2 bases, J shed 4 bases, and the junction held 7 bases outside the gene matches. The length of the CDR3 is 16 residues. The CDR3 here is CASSPESAGGLETQYF. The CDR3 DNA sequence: TGTGCCAGCTCACCAGAGTCAGCGGGAGGGTTAGAGACCCAGTACTTC.

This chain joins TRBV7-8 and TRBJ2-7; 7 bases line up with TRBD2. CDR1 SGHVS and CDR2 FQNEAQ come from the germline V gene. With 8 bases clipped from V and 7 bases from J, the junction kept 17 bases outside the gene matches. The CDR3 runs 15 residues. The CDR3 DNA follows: TGTGCCAGCGGGGGGAGGGTGACTGCTACAGGTGAGCAGTACTTC. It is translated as CASGGRVTATGEQYF.

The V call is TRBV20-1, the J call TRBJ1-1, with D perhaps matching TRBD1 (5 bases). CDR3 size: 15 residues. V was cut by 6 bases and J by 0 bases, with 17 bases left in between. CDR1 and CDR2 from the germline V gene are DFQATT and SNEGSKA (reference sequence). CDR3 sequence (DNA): TGCAGTGCCAATGGGGGACTTCTCATGAACACTGAAGCTTTCTTT. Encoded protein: CSANGGLLMNTEAFF.

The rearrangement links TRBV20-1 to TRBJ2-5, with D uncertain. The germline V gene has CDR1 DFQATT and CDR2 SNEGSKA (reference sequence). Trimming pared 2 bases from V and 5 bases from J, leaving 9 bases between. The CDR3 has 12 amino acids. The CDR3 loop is CSARMVTETQYF. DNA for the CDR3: TGCAGTGCTAGAATGGTTACGGAGACCCAGTACTTC.

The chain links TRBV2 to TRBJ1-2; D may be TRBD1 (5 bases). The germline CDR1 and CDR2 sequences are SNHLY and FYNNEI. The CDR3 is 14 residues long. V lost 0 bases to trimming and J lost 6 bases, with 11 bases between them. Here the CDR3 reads CASSEAIWGDGYTF. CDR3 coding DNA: TGTGCCAGCAGTGAAGCCATCTGGGGGGATGGCTACACCTTC.